The clone carrying this T cell receptor beta chain was counted only a few times. What it binds is unknown. Each CDR3 protein is one row after TCRdb ran MiXCR on the RACE reads. The sample yields approximately 73,000 distinct CDR3 sequences, under 13% seen once. The sample belongs to a study of human T cells and chemical hapten exposure. Points from the study as a whole: Once DPC sensitization occurred, TCRs above 1 in 1000 frequency showed no change.

Germline CDR1 and CDR2: SGHRS and YFSETQ. The CDR3 loop spans 15 amino acids. V was trimmed by 0 bases and J by 1 base, leaving 9 bases between them. Noted time point: patch test 1, 2 weeks after DPC sensitization. The treatment here: therapeutic diphenylcyclopropenone sensitization with weekly scalp DPC. The material sequenced was whole blood, taken in connection with sensitization to the hapten diphenylcyclopropenone (DPC). This receptor was identified in a woman aged 45-65 years with alopecia areata. Some clones in this sample may be carry-over from other donors' samples. The rearrangement joins TRBV5-1 to TRBJ2-3, with no clear D. CDR3 sequence: CASSLESAGTDTQYF. DNA of the CDR3: TGCGCCAGCAGCTTGGAGAGCGCCGGCACAGATACGCAGTATTTT. Looking up the rest from reference TRBV5-1 and TRBJ2-3 gives the full variable domain: KAGVTQTPRYLIKTRGQQVTLSCSPISGHRSVSWYQQTPGQGLQFLFEYFSETQRNKGNFPGRFSGRQFSNSRSEMNVSTLELGDSALYLCASSLESAGTDTQYFGPGTRLTVL.